The rows below give T cell receptor beta chains drawn from one sample of a study of glioma-infiltrating T cells after dendritic cell vaccination. Data came from immunoSEQ multiplex PCR; TCRdb stores just in-frame clones and leaves some out. The sample has 90,000 or so clones; over 65% are singletons. This specimen was blood, taken before dendritic cell vaccination. The source of these receptors is a human donor with glioblastoma. The CDR3 runs from the conserved cysteine through the conserved F or W. The D gene is left open where the match is weak. Clone size is given for some rows only: seen once, a few or many times, or a class if the clone is expanded.

V gene	D gene	J gene	clone size	CDR3 protein	CDR3 DNA
TRBV6-7	-	TRBJ2-7	few	CASSTHRGGYEQYF	TGTGCCAGCAGTACCCATCGGGGAGGCTACGAGCAGTACTTC
TRBV5-6	-	TRBJ1-2	-	CASSLRDYGYTF	TGTGCCAGCAGCTTGAGAGACTATGGCTACACCTTC
TRBV20-1	-	TRBJ1-2	few	CSAQGYLGYTF	TGCAGTGCTCAGGGTTACCTTGGCTACACCTTC
TRBV27	TRBD1	TRBJ1-1	-	CASSLMGQGAVAFF	TGTGCCAGCAGTTTAATGGGACAGGGAGCGGTCGCTTTCTTT
TRBV2	TRBD2	TRBJ2-1	-	CASRLAGGLSYNEQFF	TGTGCCAGCCGACTAGCGGGGGGACTCTCCTACAATGAGCAGTTCTTC
TRBV29-1	-	TRBJ2-5	-	CSVHTRLRETQYF	TGCAGCGTCCACACTAGGCTCCGAGAGACCCAGTACTTC
TRBV6-6	TRBD1	TRBJ2-7	-	CASRPPGDRVHEQYF	TGTGCCAGCAGACCACCGGGGGACAGGGTCCACGAGCAGTACTTC
TRBV6-6	-	TRBJ1-5	few	CASEQGGSNQPQHF	TGTGCCAGTGAACAGGGCGGGAGCAATCAGCCCCAGCATTTT
TRBV5-1	TRBD1	TRBJ2-3	-	CASSFRQGTTDTQYF	TGCGCCAGCAGCTTCCGACAGGGGACCACAGATACGCAGTATTTT
TRBV7-3	-	TRBJ2-1	-	CASSPAASYNEQFF	TGTGCCAGCAGCCCTGCTGCGTCCTACAATGAGCAGTTCTTC
TRBV6-1	-	TRBJ1-5	-	CATRGSNQPQHF	TGTGCCACCCGCGGAAGCAATCAGCCCCAGCATTTT
TRBV4-3	-	TRBJ2-2	-	CASSQDRGPGELFF	TGCGCCAGCAGCCAAGATCGGGGTCCCGGGGAGCTGTTTTTT
TRBV7-6	TRBD1	TRBJ1-1	-	CASSSRQGMNTEAFF	TGTGCCAGCAGCTCTCGACAGGGGATGAACACTGAAGCTTTCTTT
TRBV19	-	TRBJ2-7	-	CASSLRPGTLIPYEQYF	TGTGCCAGTAGTCTAAGGCCCGGGACTCTAATTCCCTACGAGCAGTACTTC
TRBV5-1	-	TRBJ2-7	-	CASSARDKSYEQYF	TGCGCCAGCAGCGCCCGGGACAAATCCTACGAGCAGTACTTC
TRBV11-2	-	TRBJ1-5	-	CASSLGQGGNQPQHF	TGTGCCAGCAGCTTAGGGCAGGGTGGCAATCAGCCCCAGCATTTT
TRBV6-5	-	TRBJ1-2	-	CASSSGHGGYTF	TGTGCCAGCAGTTCGGGACATGGGGGCTACACCTTC